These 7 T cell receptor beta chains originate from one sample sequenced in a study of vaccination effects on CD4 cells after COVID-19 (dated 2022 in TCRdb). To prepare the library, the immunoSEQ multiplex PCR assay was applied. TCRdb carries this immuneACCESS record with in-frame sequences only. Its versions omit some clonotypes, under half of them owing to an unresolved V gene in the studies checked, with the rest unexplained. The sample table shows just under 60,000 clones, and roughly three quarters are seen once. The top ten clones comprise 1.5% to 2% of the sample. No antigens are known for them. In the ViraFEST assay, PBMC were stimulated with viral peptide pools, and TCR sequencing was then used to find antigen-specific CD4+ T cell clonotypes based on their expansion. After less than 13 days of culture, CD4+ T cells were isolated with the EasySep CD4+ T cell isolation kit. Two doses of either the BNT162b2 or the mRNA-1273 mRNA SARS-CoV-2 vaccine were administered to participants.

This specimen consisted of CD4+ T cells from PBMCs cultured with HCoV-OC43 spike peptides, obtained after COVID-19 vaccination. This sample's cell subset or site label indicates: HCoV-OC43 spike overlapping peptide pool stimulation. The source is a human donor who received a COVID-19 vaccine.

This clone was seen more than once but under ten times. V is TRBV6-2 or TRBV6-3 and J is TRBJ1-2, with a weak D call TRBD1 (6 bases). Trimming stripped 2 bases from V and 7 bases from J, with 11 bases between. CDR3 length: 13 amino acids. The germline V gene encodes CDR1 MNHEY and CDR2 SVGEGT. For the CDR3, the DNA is TGTGCCAGCAGTTACGAACAGGGCTCTGGCTACACCTTC. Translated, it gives CASSYEQGSGYTF.

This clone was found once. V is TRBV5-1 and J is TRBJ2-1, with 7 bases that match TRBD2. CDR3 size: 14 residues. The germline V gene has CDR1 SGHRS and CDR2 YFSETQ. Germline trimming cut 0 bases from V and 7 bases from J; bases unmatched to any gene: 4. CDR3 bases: TGCGCCAGCAGCTTGGGTCCGGGGGGAAATGAGCAGTTCTTC. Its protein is CASSLGPGGNEQFF. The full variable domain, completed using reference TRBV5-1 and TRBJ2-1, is KAGVTQTPRYLIKTRGQQVTLSCSPISGHRSVSWYQQTPGQGLQFLFEYFSETQRNKGNFPGRFSGRQFSNSRSEMNVSTLELGDSALYLCASSLGPGGNEQFFGPGTRLTVL.

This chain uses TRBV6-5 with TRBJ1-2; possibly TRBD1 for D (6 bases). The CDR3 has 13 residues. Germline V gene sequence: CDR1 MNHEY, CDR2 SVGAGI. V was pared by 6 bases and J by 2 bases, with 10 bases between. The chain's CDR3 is CASRWGLNYGYTF. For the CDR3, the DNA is TGTGCCAGCAGATGGGGGCTGAACTATGGCTACACCTTC.

CDR3 sequence reads: CASARGPQETQYF. CDR3 sequence (DNA): TGTGCCAGCGCTAGGGGCCCCCAAGAGACCCAGTACTTC. This chain connects TRBV7-3 to TRBJ2-5; perhaps TRBD1 as D (5 bases). Per germline, CDR1 SGHTA and CDR2 FQGTGA. The CDR3 runs 13 residues. The germline V and J ends were trimmed by 8 bases and 1 base, with 11 bases remaining between them.

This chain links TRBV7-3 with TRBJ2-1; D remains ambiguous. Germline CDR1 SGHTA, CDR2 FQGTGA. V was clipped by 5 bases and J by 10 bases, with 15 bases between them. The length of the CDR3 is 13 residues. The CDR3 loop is CASSMGREGEQFF. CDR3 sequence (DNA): TGTGCCAGCAGCATGGGTCGCGAAGGGGAGCAGTTCTTC.

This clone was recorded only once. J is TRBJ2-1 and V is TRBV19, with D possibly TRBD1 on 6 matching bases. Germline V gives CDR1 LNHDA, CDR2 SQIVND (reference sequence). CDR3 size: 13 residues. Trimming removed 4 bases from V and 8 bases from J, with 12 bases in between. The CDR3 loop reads CASSNTGTDEQFF. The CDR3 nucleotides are TGTGCCAGTAGTAATACAGGGACGGATGAGCAGTTCTTC.

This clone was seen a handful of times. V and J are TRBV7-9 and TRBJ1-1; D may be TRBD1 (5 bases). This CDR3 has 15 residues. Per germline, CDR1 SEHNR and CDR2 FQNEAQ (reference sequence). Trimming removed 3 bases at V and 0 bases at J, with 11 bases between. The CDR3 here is CASSFMGGMNTEAFF. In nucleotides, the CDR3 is TGTGCCAGCAGCTTTATGGGGGGAATGAACACTGAAGCTTTCTTT.